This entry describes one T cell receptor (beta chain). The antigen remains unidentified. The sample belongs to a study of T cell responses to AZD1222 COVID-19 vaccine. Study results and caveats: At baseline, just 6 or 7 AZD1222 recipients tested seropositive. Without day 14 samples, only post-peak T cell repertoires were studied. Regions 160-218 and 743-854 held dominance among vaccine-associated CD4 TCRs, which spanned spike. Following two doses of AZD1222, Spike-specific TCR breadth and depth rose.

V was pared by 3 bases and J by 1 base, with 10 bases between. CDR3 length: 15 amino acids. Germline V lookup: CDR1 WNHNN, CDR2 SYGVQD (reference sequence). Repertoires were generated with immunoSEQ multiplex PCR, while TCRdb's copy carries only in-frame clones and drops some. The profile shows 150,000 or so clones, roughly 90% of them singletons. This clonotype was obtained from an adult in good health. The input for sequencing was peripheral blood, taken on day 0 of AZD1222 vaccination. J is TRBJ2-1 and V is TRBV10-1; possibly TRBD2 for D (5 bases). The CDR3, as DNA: TGCGCCAGCAGTGATACGGGAACTTCCTACAATGAGCAGTTCTTC. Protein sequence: CASSDTGTSYNEQFF.